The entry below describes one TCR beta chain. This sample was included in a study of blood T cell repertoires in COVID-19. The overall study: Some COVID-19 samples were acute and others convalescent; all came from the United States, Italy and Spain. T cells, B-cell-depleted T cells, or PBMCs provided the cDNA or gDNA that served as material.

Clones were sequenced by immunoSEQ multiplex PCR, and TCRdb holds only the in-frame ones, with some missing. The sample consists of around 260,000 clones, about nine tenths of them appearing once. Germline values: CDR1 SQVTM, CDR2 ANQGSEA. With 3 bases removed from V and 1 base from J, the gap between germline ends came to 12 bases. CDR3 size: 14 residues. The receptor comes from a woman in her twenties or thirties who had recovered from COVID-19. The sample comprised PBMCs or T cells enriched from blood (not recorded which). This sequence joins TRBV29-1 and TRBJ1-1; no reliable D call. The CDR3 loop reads CSVDFASSNTEAFF. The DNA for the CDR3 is TGCAGCGTTGATTTCGCTAGCTCGAACACTGAAGCTTTCTTT. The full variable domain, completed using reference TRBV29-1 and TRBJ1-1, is SAVISQKPSRDICQRGTSLTIQCQVDSQVTMMFWYRQQPGQSLTLIATANQGSEATYESGFVIDKFPISRPNLTFSTLTVSNMSPEDSSIYLCSVDFASSNTEAFFGQGTRLTVV.